One sample yielded the 32 T cell receptor beta chains listed below, sequenced in a study of blood T cells in healthy people across ages. Alongside a J-beta primer mix, a sample-barcoded 5' primer served in a second PCR lasting roughly 7 to 12 cycles. TCRdb passed the 5' RACE reads through MiXCR, listing each CDR3 protein once. The top ten clones hold around 40% of a sample with over 700,000 distinct CDR3 sequences, about 53% of them seen once. The sequenced material came from blood. These receptor sequences come from an elderly man in good health.

This clonotype was counted a few times. V and J are TRBV18 and TRBJ2-7; D gene uncertain. CDR3 length: 12 amino acids. CDR1 is KGHSH, CDR2 LQKENI, per germline. V was cut by 4 bases and J by 2 bases, with 6 bases left in between. The CDR3 DNA follows: TGTGCCAGCTCACTAAAAACCTACGAGCAGTACTTC. It codes for CASSLKTYEQYF. The variable domain in full, completed from reference TRBV18 and TRBJ2-7, reads NAGVMQNPRHLVRRRGQEARLRCSPMKGHSHVYWYRQLPEEGLKFMVYLQKENIIDESGMPKERFSAEFPKEGPSILRIQQVVRGDSAAYFCASSLKTYEQYFGPGTRLTVT.

The DNA for the CDR3 is TGCAGCGTTAGAAGCCGGGGGCTGAATGAGCAGTACTTC. Translated: CSVRSRGLNEQYF. V and J are TRBV29-1 and TRBJ2-4, with D perhaps being TRBD1 or TRBD2 (6 bases each). Trimming took 5 bases from V and 13 from J, leaving 21 bases between them. Germline values: CDR1 SQVTM, CDR2 ANQGSEA. The CDR3 is 13 amino acids.

This clonotype occurred once. An end of the junction differs from the germline gene, which may be a read error. This rearrangement joins TRBV7-2 to TRBJ2-7; D perhaps matches TRBD2 (6 bases). The CDR3 covers 14 residues. Looked up from germline, CDR1 is SGHTA and CDR2 is FQGNSA. This CDR3 is CASNLNAMGGEQYF. The CDR3, as DNA: TGTGCCAGCAACTTAAACGCCATGGGGGGCGAGCAGTACTTC.

This clonotype was seen repeatedly, ten times or more. This chain uses TRBV7-3 with TRBJ2-1; D gene ambiguous. CDR1 is SGHTA, CDR2 FQGTGA, per germline. Trimming took off 4 bases at V and 7 bases at J, with 11 bases between the two ends. The CDR3 has 13 amino acids. CDR3: CASSWTPRNEQFF. CDR3 sequence (DNA): TGTGCCAGCAGCTGGACCCCCCGGAATGAGCAGTTCTTC.

The table lists this clonotype with many counts. V is TRBV7-3 and J is TRBJ1-2; D gene uncertain. Germline V gene lookup returns CDR1 SGHTA and CDR2 FQGTGA. Trimming stripped 4 bases from V and 4 bases from J, with 10 bases between. The CDR3 sequence is 13 residues long. The CDR3 sequence: CASSSGPSYGYTF. DNA of the CDR3: TGTGCCAGCAGCTCCGGACCGTCCTATGGCTACACCTTC. The full variable domain, completed using reference TRBV7-3 and TRBJ1-2, is GAGVSQTPSNKVTEKGKYVELRCDPISGHTALYWYRQSLGQGPEFLIYFQGTGAADDSGLPNDRFFAVRPEGSVSTLKIQRTERGDSAVYLCASSSGPSYGYTFGSGTRLTVV.

The CDR3 sequence is CSARNPALRIYEQYF. In DNA, the CDR3 is TGCAGTGCTCGGAATCCGGCTTTACGAATCTACGAGCAGTACTTC. The V call is TRBV20-1, the J call TRBJ2-7; D gene ambiguous. This CDR3 has 15 residues. The germline V gene encodes CDR1 DFQATT and CDR2 SNEGSKA (reference sequence). V was cut by 5 bases and J by 3 bases, with 20 bases left in between.

The chain has TRBV5-1 and TRBJ2-5, with a tentative D call TRBD1 (6 bases). Trimming pared 0 bases from V and 1 base from J, leaving 10 bases between. The V gene's germline CDR1 is SGHRS and CDR2 YFSETQ. The CDR3 length is 15 residues. CDR3 amino acids: CASSLVGTTQETQYF. CDR3 bases: TGCGCCAGCAGCTTGGTCGGGACAACCCAAGAGACCCAGTACTTC. The variable domain in full, with the rest retrieved from reference TRBV5-1 and TRBJ2-5, is KAGVTQTPRYLIKTRGQQVTLSCSPISGHRSVSWYQQTPGQGLQFLFEYFSETQRNKGNFPGRFSGRQFSNSRSEMNVSTLELGDSALYLCASSLVGTTQETQYFGPGTRLLVL.

This clonotype has a handful of counts. The chain joins TRBV29-1 to TRBJ2-5; 10 bases agree with TRBD1. The V gene's germline CDR1 is SQVTM and CDR2 ANQGSEA. V was pared by 4 bases and J by 1 base, with 3 bases of the junction left unmatched. The length of the CDR3 is 14 residues. The CDR3 sequence: CSVGRTGGQETQYF. In nucleotides, the CDR3 is TGCAGCGTTGGGAGGACAGGGGGCCAAGAGACCCAGTACTTC.

J is TRBJ2-7 and V is TRBV6-1; 9 bases line up with TRBD1. V shed 10 bases and J 2 bases; nucleotides not matched to a gene: 9. Germline assignment: CDR1 MNHNS and CDR2 SASEGT. The CDR3 loop spans 14 amino acids. The CDR3 sequence is CATQAGQGTYEQYF. CDR3 nucleotide sequence: TGTGCCACCCAGGCGGGACAGGGAACCTACGAGCAGTACTTC.

This sequence joins TRBV7-2 and TRBJ1-5, with D perhaps matching TRBD1 (5 bases). The CDR3 contains 16 residues. Trimming removed 4 bases from V and 1 base from J, with 14 bases in between. Germline loops: CDR1 SGHTA, CDR2 FQGNSA. The CDR3 nucleotides are TGTGCCAGCAGCTCCGGGACTCGGGGAAGCAATCAGCCCCAGCATTTT. This gives the protein CASSSGTRGSNQPQHF.

This chain links TRBV12-3 or TRBV12-4 with TRBJ2-6, with D possibly TRBD1 on 5 matching bases. V was clipped by 7 bases and J by 0 bases, with 10 bases between them. The CDR3 runs to 15 residues. In DNA, the CDR3 is TGTGCCAGCATCTCCGACAGCTCTGGGGCCAACGTCCTGACTTTC. This codes for CASISDSSGANVLTF.

This clonotype was recorded a few times. The rearrangement links TRBV7-9 to TRBJ2-7; 10 positions agree with TRBD1. V was clipped by 7 bases and J by 2 bases; unmatched bases: 8. The CDR3 spans 15 residues. Germline V CDR1 and CDR2: SEHNR, FQNEAQ (reference sequence). In DNA form, the CDR3 reads TGTGCCAGCACCGATTGGGGGACAGGGGCCTACGAGCAGTACTTC. Residues: CASTDWGTGAYEQYF.

The chain carries TRBV7-3 and TRBJ2-7, with unresolved D. The CDR3 has 15 amino acids. CDR1 and CDR2 (germline): SGHTA, FQGTGA. Trimming took off 1 base at V and 2 bases at J, with 12 bases between the two ends. As DNA, the CDR3 is TGTGCCAGCAGCTTAAATCCGGCTAGGACCTACGAGCAGTACTTC. Translated, it gives CASSLNPARTYEQYF.

The rearrangement joins TRBV20-1 to TRBJ2-7, with unresolved D. The CDR3 is 12 residues long. Germline V CDR1 and CDR2: DFQATT, SNEGSKA (reference sequence). Trimming shortened V by 4 bases and J by 5 bases, and 12 bases separated the two germline ends. For the CDR3, the DNA is TGCAGTGCTAAAGGGCTAGTTAACGAGCAGTACTTC. Its translation: CSAKGLVNEQYF.

This clonotype came up a few times. J is TRBJ2-1 and V is TRBV7-2; D is ambiguous. The CDR3 contains 12 residues. The V and J ends lost 5 bases and 7 bases respectively, with 9 bases between them. Germline V gene lookup returns CDR1 SGHTA and CDR2 FQGNSA. The CDR3 region has the DNA TGTGCCAGCAGCCACAACCGGAATGAGCAGTTCTTC. It codes for CASSHNRNEQFF.

This chain joins TRBV5-1 and TRBJ2-7; TRBD2 agrees at 10 bases. V trimming: 1 base; J trimming: 2 bases; junction bases outside the gene matches: 18. Germline CDR1 and CDR2: SGHRS and YFSETQ. This CDR3 has 20 residues. CDR3 nucleotide sequence: TGCGCCAGCAGCTTGCCGGAGACAGGGAGTAAAAGCGGGAGGGCCTACGAGCAGTACTTC. This sequence encodes CASSLPETGSKSGRAYEQYF. The variable domain in full, with the rest retrieved from reference TRBV5-1 and TRBJ2-7, is KAGVTQTPRYLIKTRGQQVTLSCSPISGHRSVSWYQQTPGQGLQFLFEYFSETQRNKGNFPGRFSGRQFSNSRSEMNVSTLELGDSALYLCASSLPETGSKSGRAYEQYFGPGTRLTVT.

This clonotype was detected only once. This chain joins TRBV27 and TRBJ2-7, with 16 bases fitting TRBD2. This CDR3 has 18 amino acids. V lost 4 bases and J lost 1; bases outside the gene matches: 7. Looked up from germline, CDR1 is MNHEY and CDR2 is SMNVEV (reference sequence). The CDR3 sequence: CASSYGTSGRDRSYEQYF. The CDR3 DNA reads TGTGCCAGCAGTTACGGGACTAGCGGGAGGGACCGGTCCTACGAGCAGTACTTC.

There are a few counts of this clonotype. CDR3 sequence reads: CASSSRAGRQFF. CDR3 DNA: TGTGCCAGCAGCTCCCGGGCAGGGCGGCAGTTCTTC. The J gene is TRBJ2-1, the V gene TRBV7-9, with a possible D match to TRBD1 (5 bases). Per germline, CDR1 SEHNR and CDR2 FQNEAQ (reference sequence). The CDR3 is made up of 12 amino acids. Trimming removed 4 bases from V and 12 bases from J, with 13 bases in between.

The J gene is TRBJ1-6, the V gene TRBV4-1, with no clear D. Trimming took 1 base from V and 7 from J, leaving 11 bases between them. This CDR3 is built from 15 residues. The germline V gene encodes CDR1 MGHRA and CDR2 YSYEKL. The CDR3 spells CASSQARAFNSPLHF. As DNA, the CDR3 is TGCGCCAGCAGCCAAGCCCGGGCGTTCAATTCACCCCTCCACTTT.

In its sample, this clonotype was seen a few times. CDR3: CSAGRRTGNEKLFF. The DNA for the CDR3 is TGCAGTGCTGGCCGACGGACAGGGAATGAAAAACTGTTTTTT. The V gene is TRBV20-1, the J gene TRBJ1-4; 8 nucleotides align to TRBD1. CDR1 is DFQATT and CDR2 is SNEGSKA in the germline V gene (reference sequence). V lost 5 bases and J lost 5; bases outside the gene matches: 7. The CDR3 runs 14 residues.

In the case of this clonotype: One end of the junction fails to match germline, which may point to a read error. The chain employs TRBV3-1 and TRBJ2-5, with 10 positions matching TRBD2. Germline values: CDR1 LGHDT, CDR2 YNNKEL (reference sequence). This CDR3 is built from 17 residues. CDR3 sequence: CANSQEGSGRGQETQYF. CDR3 bases: TGTGCCAACAGCCAAGAGGGGAGCGGGAGGGGACAAGAGACCCAGTACTTC.

This clonotype has more than one count but fewer than ten. The gene calls are TRBV20-1 and TRBJ2-3; TRBD1 aligns across 7 bases. Germline CDR1 DFQATT, CDR2 SNEGSKA (reference sequence). V gave up 6 bases and J gave up 6 bases; unmatched junction bases: 6. The CDR3 contains 12 residues. CDR3 coding DNA: TGCAGTGCCGCCGGACAGGCGGATACGCAGTATTTT. Translated: CSAAGQADTQYF.

J is TRBJ2-1 and V is TRBV6-6; tentative D call: TRBD2 (6 bases). Germline CDR1 MNHNY, CDR2 SVGAGI (reference sequence). The CDR3 consists of 16 residues. Trimming took 2 bases from V and 0 from J, leaving 11 bases between them. As DNA, the CDR3 is TGTGCCAGCAGTTACCGGCGGGATCCCTCCTACAATGAGCAGTTCTTC. This sequence encodes CASSYRRDPSYNEQFF.

The chain combines TRBV15 with TRBJ2-7; D is perhaps TRBD1 (6 bases). Germline lookup yields CDR1 LNHNV and CDR2 YYDKDF (reference sequence). V lost 4 bases and J 6 bases, leaving 7 bases between the germline ends. The CDR3 contains 11 residues. The CDR3 is CATSTRGEQYF. DNA for the CDR3: TGTGCCACCAGCACCAGGGGCGAGCAGTACTTC.

This clonotype was seen a few times. DNA of the CDR3: TGTGCCAGCAGTCCCCGGGCAGGGGGTGGCGAGCAGTACTTC. Translated: CASSPRAGGGEQYF. This sequence joins TRBV6-5 and TRBJ2-7; TRBD1 aligns across 7 bases. The V segment lost 5 bases and the J segment 6 bases; nucleotides outside the gene matches: 10. This CDR3 contains 14 residues. Germline V CDR1 and CDR2: MNHEY, SVGAGI.

This clonotype was seen a handful of times. This chain connects TRBV9 to TRBJ2-7; a possible D gene is TRBD1 (5 bases). Deletions cut 0 bases from V and 0 bases from J, with 10 bases between. Looked up from germline, CDR1 is SGDLS and CDR2 is YYNGEE. CDR3 length: 15 residues. The CDR3 is CASSVGSRVSYEQYF. DNA for the CDR3: TGTGCCAGCAGCGTAGGGAGCAGGGTCTCCTACGAGCAGTACTTC.

This chain uses TRBV9 with TRBJ2-1, with 7 bases aligning to TRBD2. CDR3 length: 13 residues. V shed 3 bases, J shed 5 bases, and the junction held 2 bases outside the gene matches. Germline-derived CDR1 and CDR2 are SGDLS and YYNGEE. CDR3 coding DNA: TGTGCCAGCAGCGGAGCGGGACACAATGAGCAGTTCTTC. It translates to CASSGAGHNEQFF.

This clonotype was detected a few times. The rearrangement joins TRBV2 to TRBJ2-3, with 8 bases matching TRBD1. Trimming at V came to 4 bases and at J to 2 bases, leaving 5 bases not matched to a gene. Germline V gene sequence: CDR1 SNHLY, CDR2 FYNNEI. This CDR3 spans 15 amino acids. The CDR3 bases are TGTGCCAGCAGTGTGGACAGGGTCGACACAGATACGCAGTATTTT. Translating gives CASSVDRVDTDTQYF.

This clonotype was detected only a few times. The chain links TRBV20-1 to TRBJ2-3, with D possibly matching TRBD2 (6 bases). Germline values: CDR1 DFQATT, CDR2 SNEGSKA (reference sequence). The CDR3 is 15 residues long. V dropped 0 bases and J dropped 3 bases, with 13 bases sitting between them. DNA for the CDR3: TGCAGTGCTAGAGATCTGGGGCGGGATACAGATACGCAGTATTTT. Encoded protein: CSARDLGRDTDTQYF.

The chain is built from TRBV7-2 and TRBJ2-2; 8 nucleotides agree with TRBD2. The V segment lost 3 bases and the J segment 8 bases; nucleotides outside the gene matches: 11. The V gene's germline CDR1 is SGHTA and CDR2 FQGNSA. The CDR3 covers 16 residues. CDR3 coding DNA: TGTGCCAGCAGCTTCGGTGCGGGACTAGGATTTGGGGAGCTGTTTTTT. The encoded protein is CASSFGAGLGFGELFF.

V is TRBV27 and J is TRBJ2-3; 7 bases map to TRBD2. The CDR3 covers 17 residues. The germline V gene has CDR1 MNHEY and CDR2 SMNVEV (reference sequence). Trimming took 2 bases from V and 5 from J; bases not matched to a gene: 13. The CDR3 DNA sequence: TGTGCCAGCAGTTTAACGCCTGGCGGGAGTTTGGGAGATACGCAGTATTTT. This codes for CASSLTPGGSLGDTQYF.

This clonotype was detected only a few times. The CDR3 here is CASSVERGGKGTQYF. DNA of the CDR3: TGTGCCAGCAGCGTAGAGAGGGGAGGGAAGGGGACCCAGTACTTC. J is TRBJ2-5 and V is TRBV9, with 7 bases fitting TRBD2. This CDR3 is 15 amino acids long. Trimming cost V 0 bases and J 7 bases; bases outside gene matches: 9. Germline V gene lookup returns CDR1 SGDLS and CDR2 YYNGEE.